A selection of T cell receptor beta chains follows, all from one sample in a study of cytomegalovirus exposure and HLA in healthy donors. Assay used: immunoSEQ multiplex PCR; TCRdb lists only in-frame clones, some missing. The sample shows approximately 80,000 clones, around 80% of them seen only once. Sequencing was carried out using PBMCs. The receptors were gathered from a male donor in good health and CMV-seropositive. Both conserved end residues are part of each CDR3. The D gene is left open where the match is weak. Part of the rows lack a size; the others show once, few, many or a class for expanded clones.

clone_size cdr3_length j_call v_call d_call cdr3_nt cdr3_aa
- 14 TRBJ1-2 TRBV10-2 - TGCGCCAGCAACTCCGACAGTCCGATCTATGGCTACACCTTC CASNSDSPIYGYTF
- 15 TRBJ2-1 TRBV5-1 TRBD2 TGCGCCAGCAGCTGGAGGACTAGCGGTAACAATGAGCAGTTCTTC CASSWRTSGNNEQFF
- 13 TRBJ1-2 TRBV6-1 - TGTGCCAGCAGTGCGACAGGCTTGAGTGGCTACACCTTC CASSATGLSGYTF
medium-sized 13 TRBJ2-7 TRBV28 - TGTGCCAGCAGTTTATTGGCACAGGTCAAGCAGTACTTC CASSLLAQVKQYF
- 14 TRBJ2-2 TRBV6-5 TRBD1 TGTGCCAGCAGGGGGGACAGACGCTACGGGGAGCTGTTTTTT CASRGDRRYGELFF
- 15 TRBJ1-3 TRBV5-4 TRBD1 TGTGCCAGCAGCCCCGGGACAGTCTCTGGAAACACCATATATTTT CASSPGTVSGNTIYF
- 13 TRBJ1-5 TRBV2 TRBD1 TGTGCCAGCAGAGGACAGGGGTATCAGCCCCAGCATTTT CASRGQGYQPQHF
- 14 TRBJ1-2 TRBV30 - TGTGCCTGGACCCAGGGTACCTCTGTCCGTGGCTACACCTTC CAWTQGTSVRGYTF
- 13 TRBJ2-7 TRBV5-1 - TGCGCCAGCAGCCCCGAGGCGGCCTACGAGCAGTACTTC CASSPEAAYEQYF
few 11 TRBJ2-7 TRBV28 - TGTGCCAGCAGTTACCGACAGGTTTGGTACTTC CASSYRQVWYF
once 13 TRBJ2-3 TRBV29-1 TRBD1 TGCAGCGTACGACAGGGGGCTACAGATACGCAGTATTTT CSVRQGATDTQYF
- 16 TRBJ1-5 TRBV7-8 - TGTGCCAGCAGCTTATCTTCCGCGAGATCGAATCAGCCCCAGCATTTT CASSLSSARSNQPQHF
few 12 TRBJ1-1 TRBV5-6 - TGTGCCAGCAGCCAACCTTATAGTGAAGCTTTCTTT CASSQPYSEAFF
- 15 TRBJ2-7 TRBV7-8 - TGTGCCAGCAGCTTACGGGTCCCCCACACCTACGAGCAGTACTTC CASSLRVPHTYEQYF
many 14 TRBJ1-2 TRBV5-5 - TGTGCCAGCAGCTTGCGGGGATGGGACTATGGCTACACCTTC CASSLRGWDYGYTF
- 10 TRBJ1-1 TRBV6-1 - TGTGCCAGCTCCGGGACTGAAGCTTTCTTT CASSGTEAFF
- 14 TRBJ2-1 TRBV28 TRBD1 TGTGCCAGCAGTTCAGAAACAGGGGGGAATGAGCAGTTCTTC CASSSETGGNEQFF
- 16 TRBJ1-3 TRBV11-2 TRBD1 TGTGCCAGCAGCCCAACAGGGGTGAGCTCTGGAAACACCATATATTTT CASSPTGVSSGNTIYF
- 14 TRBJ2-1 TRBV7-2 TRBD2 TGTGCCAGCAGCTTAGGAGCGCTAGCGGGGAAGCAGTTCTTC CASSLGALAGKQFF
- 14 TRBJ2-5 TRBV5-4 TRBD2 TGTGCCAGCAGCTTGGCTAGCGGGAGAGAGACCCAGTACTTC CASSLASGRETQYF
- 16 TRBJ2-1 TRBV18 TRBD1 TGTGCCAGCTCACCACCGAGCAGGGGGCCTTACAATGAGCAGTTCTTC CASSPPSRGPYNEQFF
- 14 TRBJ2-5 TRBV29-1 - TGCAGCGTTGAAGTGGCAGGGGCTCAAGAGACCCAGTACTTC CSVEVAGAQETQYF
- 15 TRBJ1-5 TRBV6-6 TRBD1 TGTGCCAGCAGGTACCGGGACAGGGTCAATCAGCCCCAGCATTTT CASRYRDRVNQPQHF
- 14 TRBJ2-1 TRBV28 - TGTGCCAGCAGTAAGCTGCGGAAGGGGAATGAGCAGTTCTTC CASSKLRKGNEQFF
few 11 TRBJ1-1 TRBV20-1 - TGCAGTGCTAGAACGGACACTGAAGCTTTCTTT CSARTDTEAFF
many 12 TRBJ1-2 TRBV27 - TGTGCCAGCAGCCCGGGAGGGTACGGCTACACCTTC CASSPGGYGYTF
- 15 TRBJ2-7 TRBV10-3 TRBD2 TGTGCCTCCAGAGGGATGGCGGGAGATTCCTACGAGCAGTACTTC CASRGMAGDSYEQYF
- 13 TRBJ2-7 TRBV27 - TGTGCCAGCAGTCCGCGTACTAGTACCGAGCAGTACTTC CASSPRTSTEQYF
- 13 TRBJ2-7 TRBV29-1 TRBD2 TGCAGCGCGGACATAGCGGGAGACTACGAGCAGTACTTC CSADIAGDYEQYF
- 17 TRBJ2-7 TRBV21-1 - - CASSRWGIGTSVYEQYF
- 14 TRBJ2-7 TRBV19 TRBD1 TGTGCCAGTAGTAACAGGGGTCTTTCCCACGAGCAGTACTTC CASSNRGLSHEQYF
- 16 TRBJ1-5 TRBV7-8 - TGTGCCAGCAGCTTAGCGGAAGCAGGGAGGGGTCAGCCCCAGCATTTT CASSLAEAGRGQPQHF
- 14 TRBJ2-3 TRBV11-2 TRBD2 TGTGCCAGTCGAACTAGCGGGAGTGCAGATACGCAGTATTTT CASRTSGSADTQYF
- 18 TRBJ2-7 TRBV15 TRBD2 TGTGCCACCAGCAGAGATAAGCCTAGCGGGAGAAGATGGGACGAGCAGTACTTC CATSRDKPSGRRWDEQYF
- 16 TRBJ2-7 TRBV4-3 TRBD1 TGCGCCAGCAGCCACCTTCCGGGACAGGGTATACACGAGCAGTACTTC CASSHLPGQGIHEQYF
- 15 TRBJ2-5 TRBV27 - TGTGCCAGCAGTCCTAGGGAGAGGAGGTGGGAGACCCAGTACTTC CASSPRERRWETQYF
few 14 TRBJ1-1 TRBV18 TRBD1 TGTGCCAGCTCACCCGACAGGGCTAACACTGAAGCTTTCTTT CASSPDRANTEAFF
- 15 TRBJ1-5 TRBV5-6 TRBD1 TGTGCCAGCAGCTTAGCACAGGGGGCGGTTCAGCCCCAGCATTTT CASSLAQGAVQPQHF
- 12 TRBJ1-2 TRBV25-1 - TGTGCCAGCAGTGAACTAGGCTATGGCTACACCTTC CASSELGYGYTF
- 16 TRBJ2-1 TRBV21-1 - TGTGCCAGCGCCCCCGAGGGCGGGAGGACCTACAATGAGCAGTTCTTC CASAPEGGRTYNEQFF
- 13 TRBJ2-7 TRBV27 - TGTGCCAGCAGAATAGGAGCCGCTAGTGAGCAGTACTTC CASRIGAASEQYF
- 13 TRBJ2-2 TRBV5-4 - TGTGGTGTCGGGGGGCGGAACACCGGGGAGCTGTTTTTT CGVGGRNTGELFF
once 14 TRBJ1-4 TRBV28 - TGTGCCAGCAAACCACCCGGGGGGAATGAAAAACTGTTTTTT CASKPPGGNEKLFF
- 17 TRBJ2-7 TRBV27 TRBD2 TGTGCCAGCAGGTCCACTAGCGGTCGGTCGGGGTCTTACGAGCAGTACTTC CASRSTSGRSGSYEQYF
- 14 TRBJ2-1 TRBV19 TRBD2 TGTGCCAGTAGTAGAGGACTAGCCTACAATGAGCAGTTCTTC CASSRGLAYNEQFF
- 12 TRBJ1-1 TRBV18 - TGTGCTAGCTCAACAGTGAACACTGAAGCTTTCTTT CASSTVNTEAFF
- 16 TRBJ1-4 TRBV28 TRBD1 TGTGCCAGCAGTCCCGGGGACAGATCAACTAATGAAAAACTGTTTTTT CASSPGDRSTNEKLFF
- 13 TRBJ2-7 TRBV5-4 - TGTGCCAGCAGCTCTCCCAGGGATAGCGAGCAGTACTTC CASSSPRDSEQYF
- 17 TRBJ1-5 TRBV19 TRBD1 TGTGCCAGTAGGGACAGGGTGCGGGCTGGTACTGTACAGCCCCAGCATTTT CASRDRVRAGTVQPQHF
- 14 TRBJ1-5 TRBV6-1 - TGTGCCAGCAGTGAAGGGGCCGGTAATCAGCCCCAGCATTTT CASSEGAGNQPQHF
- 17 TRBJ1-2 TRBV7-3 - TGTGCCAGCAGCTTAGGACGGGCCCGTGTGGGAAGGGGGGGCTACACCTTC CASSLGRARVGRGGYTF
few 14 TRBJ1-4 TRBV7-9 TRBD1 TGTGCCAGCAGCTTGGGGACAGGCTTTGAAAAACTGTTTTTT CASSLGTGFEKLFF
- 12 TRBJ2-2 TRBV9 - TGTGCCAGCAGCCATTTCACCGGGGAGCTGTTTTTT CASSHFTGELFF
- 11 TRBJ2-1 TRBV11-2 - TGTGCCAGCAGCCCTCTCAATGAGCAGTTCTTC CASSPLNEQFF
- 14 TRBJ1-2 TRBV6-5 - TGTGCCAGCAGTTACGTACAGGGTGGCTATGGCTACACCTTC CASSYVQGGYGYTF